Reported below is one T cell receptor (beta chain). The data stem from a study of shared clonotypes between healthy human individuals. In the sorted-subset replicate PCRs, 200 ng DNA, roughly 29,000 T cell genomes, was used. This table comes from immunoSEQ multiplex PCR, and its TCRdb copy is limited to in-frame clones, with some not included. Of about 380,000 clones listed, about 97% are singletons. Germline CDR1 reads MNHEY; CDR2 reads SVGAGI. The germline V and J ends were trimmed by 0 bases and 4 bases, with 9 bases remaining between them. The length of the CDR3 is 14 residues. The V gene is TRBV6-5, the J gene TRBJ2-5, with unresolved D. This clonotype originated in a young man in good health. The material sequenced was memory CD8+ T cells sorted from blood. Subset specified: CD45RO+ cells pooled with CCR7-negative TemRA cells. The CDR3 DNA reads TGTGCCAGCAGTTACTCCAAAATGTCAGAGACCCAGTACTTC. This translates into CASSYSKMSETQYF.